This TCR beta chain was sequenced for a study of cytomegalovirus exposure and HLA in healthy donors. Between the trimmed V and J ends, which lost 4 bases and 4 bases, there was a span of 14 bases. This CDR3 contains 14 residues. CDR1 and CDR2 (germline): SGHRS, YFSETQ. Study-level findings and limits: CMV serostatus stood as the only immune exposure information on hand. Productive rates of about 87% or about 30% were seen for most TCR beta V segments in an earlier analysis. The study recorded 150 to 200 TCR beta chains that were cytomegalovirus-associated. Fewer N-insertions than the roughly 670-donor mean were reportedly shown by an Asian-associated ancestry cluster in a later analysis.

A remark on this clone: Its specificity is not known.

The study ran its PCR with 60 Vbeta and 13 Jbeta primers. TCRdb's copy holds only in-frame clones and misses some; the assay was immunoSEQ multiplex PCR. The sample gives 150,000 to 180,000 clones, 65% to 85% of which show up once; around 5.2% is in the top ten. The V and J genes are TRBV5-1 and TRBJ1-1; the D gene is possibly TRBD1 (5 bases). The material sequenced was PBMCs. The TCR originated in a woman aged 40 to 50 in good health and CMV-seropositive. The CDR3: CASSHIDSFTEAFF. The DNA of the CDR3 is TGCGCCAGCAGCCATATTGACAGTTTCACTGAAGCTTTCTTT.